The sequence of this T cell receptor beta chain was determined in a study of spatial heterogeneity in lung cancer. This clonotype was detected a few times. Unique molecular identifiers tagged every individual TCR cDNA molecule. TCRdb fed the 5' RACE reads into MiXCR, producing one record per CDR3 protein. The table has about 92,000 distinct CDR3 sequences, approximately 12% seen once. Indicated time point: sample taken at primary tumor resection. Untreated early-stage non-small cell lung cancer patients, fewer than 85 in total, were the donors. This sample comprised PBMCs, obtained at surgery. This receptor was obtained from a male donor with early-stage non-small cell lung cancer.

The CDR3 DNA follows: TGTGCCAGCAGCCAAGATCCGCTAAGGGAGGGCCGGCGGGAGCAGTTCTTC. It translates to CASSQDPLREGRREQFF. The rearrangement links TRBV3-1 to TRBJ2-1; 7 positions agree with TRBD2. The CDR3 spans 17 residues. The germline V gene has CDR1 LGHDT and CDR2 YNNKEL (reference sequence). V shed 0 bases and J 10 bases; nucleotides not matched to a gene: 15.